Shown below are 21 T cell receptor beta chains from a single sample sequenced in a study of blood T cell repertoires in COVID-19. Method: immunoSEQ multiplex PCR; TCRdb's copy keeps in-frame clones and lacks some. The sample holds under 450,000 clones; 75% to 90% are singletons and the top ten take 7% to 7.5%. Sequencing was performed on peripheral blood. The receptors shown here come from a woman aged 55-75 years with COVID-19, enrolled during active disease.

The gene calls are TRBV4-2 and TRBJ2-5, with D tentatively TRBD2 (6 bases). Trimming left V 1 base short and J 5 bases short, with 17 bases between. Germline V gives CDR1 LGHNA, CDR2 YNFKEQ. CDR3 length equals 16 residues. The CDR3 reads CASSQVEGSGSETQYF. The CDR3 nucleotides read TGTGCCAGCAGCCAAGTGGAGGGGAGTGGTTCGGAGACCCAGTACTTC.

J is TRBJ2-1 and V is TRBV9, with 8 bases lining up with TRBD2. The V gene end was trimmed by 2 bases and the J gene end by 7 bases; junction bases not matched to a gene: 8. The CDR3 is 15 amino acids. CDR1 is SGDLS and CDR2 is YYNGEE in the germline V gene. The CDR3 nucleotides are TGTGCCAGCAGCGTTGGCGGGGGGAATGGAAATGAGCAGTTCTTC. This translates into CASSVGGGNGNEQFF.

The chain has TRBV13 and TRBJ2-2; no definite D call. Trimming left V 3 bases short and J 7 bases short, with 9 bases between. The CDR3 covers 13 residues. Germline CDR1 and CDR2: PRHDT and FYEKMQ (reference sequence). In nucleotides, the CDR3 is TGTGCCAGCAGCTTTTTCAGAGGCGGGGAGCTGTTTTTT. It encodes CASSFFRGGELFF.

The chain is built from TRBV4-1 and TRBJ1-3; TRBD1 is a possible D gene (5 bases). The germline gives CDR1 MGHRA, CDR2 YSYEKL. This CDR3 spans 14 amino acids. The germline V and J ends were trimmed by 0 bases and 6 bases, with 9 bases remaining between them. The CDR3 sequence is CASSQDTGENTIYF. The CDR3 DNA follows: TGCGCCAGCAGCCAAGACACAGGTGAAAACACCATATATTTT.

This chain uses TRBV18 with TRBJ2-4; 7 bases align to TRBD1. Germline V CDR1 and CDR2: KGHSH, LQKENI. With V trimmed by 3 bases and J by 9 bases, 8 bases remained unmatched. The length of the CDR3 is 14 residues. CDR3 amino acids: CASSPRTGSPIQYF. The CDR3 region has the DNA TGTGCCAGCTCACCGAGGACAGGTTCCCCCATTCAGTACTTC.

The chain recombines TRBV2 with TRBJ1-2; weak D call: TRBD1 (6 bases). This CDR3 has 15 amino acids. The ends were cut back, 5 bases at V and 8 bases at J, with 21 bases in the middle. CDR1 is SNHLY, CDR2 FYNNEI, per germline. The CDR3: CASSPQGGGRYGYTF. Written as DNA, the CDR3 is TGTGCCAGCAGTCCACAAGGGGGAGGGAGATACGGCTACACCTTC.

The rearrangement joins TRBV18 to TRBJ1-1, with TRBD1 identical over 7 bases. Germline V lookup: CDR1 KGHSH, CDR2 LQKENI. The CDR3 runs 15 residues. The trim removed 1 base at V and 2 bases at J, leaving 4 bases unmatched. CDR3 sequence: CASSPLGTANTEAFF. The CDR3 DNA reads TGTGCCAGCTCACCACTTGGGACAGCCAACACTGAAGCTTTCTTT.

The V gene is TRBV2, the J gene TRBJ2-4, with 11 bases fitting TRBD1. The CDR3 totals 14 residues. Germline assignment: CDR1 SNHLY and CDR2 FYNNEI. Germline trimming cut 8 bases from V and 7 bases from J; bases unmatched to any gene: 7. The CDR3 spells CASGGQGAQNIQYF. DNA for the CDR3: TGTGCCAGCGGTGGACAGGGGGCACAGAACATTCAGTACTTC.

The chain couples TRBV19 to TRBJ1-5, with a weak D call TRBD1 (6 bases). The CDR3 consists of 16 residues. Trimming cost V 2 bases and J 3 bases, with 14 bases left between them. Germline V gene data show CDR1 as LNHDA and CDR2 as SQIVND (reference sequence). CDR3 sequence: CASSITQQGYNQPQHF. The CDR3 DNA reads as TGTGCCAGTAGTATAACCCAACAGGGCTACAATCAGCCCCAGCATTTT.

This clone was observed once. The rearrangement joins TRBV20-1 to TRBJ2-1; D is uncertain. V was trimmed by 3 bases and J by 0 bases, leaving 6 bases between them. This CDR3 is 13 amino acids long. Germline V gene lookup returns CDR1 DFQATT and CDR2 SNEGSKA (reference sequence). As DNA, the CDR3 is TGCAGTGCTAGTCCTAGCTCCTACAATGAGCAGTTCTTC. It codes for CSASPSSYNEQFF.

J is TRBJ2-7 and V is TRBV5-1, with TRBD1 matching 7 bases. V gave up 4 bases and J gave up 2 bases; unmatched junction bases: 6. CDR3 length equals 14 residues. CDR1 and CDR2 from the germline V gene are SGHRS and YFSETQ. The CDR3 DNA follows: TGCGCCAGCAGCCCGGACAGGAAGACCTACGAGCAGTACTTC. It yields the protein CASSPDRKTYEQYF.

The chain employs TRBV10-3 and TRBJ2-3; maybe TRBD2 (5 bases). V gave up 4 bases and J gave up 1 base, with 15 bases separating them. Germline lookup yields CDR1 ENHRY and CDR2 SYGVKD. CDR3 length: 16 residues. The CDR3 loop is CAISGERSRRTDTQYF. CDR3 DNA: TGTGCCATCAGTGGGGAGCGGAGCCGACGCACAGATACGCAGTATTTT.

The chain joins TRBV6-6 to TRBJ2-7, with 10 bases fitting TRBD2. Germline V gives CDR1 MNHNY, CDR2 SVGAGI (reference sequence). The CDR3 covers 15 residues. Trimming removed 0 bases from V and 7 bases from J; junction bases left unmatched: 6. In DNA, the CDR3 is TGTGCCAGCAGTTACTCCCTAGCGGGGGCTTGGGAGCAGTACTTC. It specifies CASSYSLAGAWEQYF.

The chain uses TRBV27 and TRBJ2-7, with D unresolved. The CDR3 is 12 amino acids. Trimming shortened V by 0 bases and J by 6 bases, and 6 bases separated the two germline ends. Looked up from germline, CDR1 is MNHEY and CDR2 is SMNVEV (reference sequence). CDR3 coding DNA: TGTGCCAGCAGTTTATCCGGGTCCGAGCAGTACTTC. It codes for CASSLSGSEQYF.

V and J are TRBV18 and TRBJ1-1, with a tentative D call TRBD1 (5 bases). Germline CDR1 KGHSH, CDR2 LQKENI. The CDR3 covers 13 residues. V was trimmed by 5 bases and J by 4 bases, leaving 11 bases between them. The CDR3 protein is CASSSGLGTEAFF. For the CDR3, the DNA is TGTGCCAGCTCATCAGGGTTGGGCACTGAAGCTTTCTTT. The full variable domain, in which reference TRBV18 and TRBJ1-1 provide the parts outside the CDR3, is NAGVMQNPRHLVRRRGQEARLRCSPMKGHSHVYWYRQLPEEGLKFMVYLQKENIIDESGMPKERFSAEFPKEGPSILRIQQVVRGDSAAYFCASSSGLGTEAFFGQGTRLTVV.

This clone was seen only a few times. For the CDR3, the DNA is TGTGCCAGTAACCCCACGCTGAGCCTTGAAAAACTGTTTTTT. It codes for CASNPTLSLEKLFF. The chain is built from TRBV19 and TRBJ1-4; D gene uncertain. Trimming removed 7 bases from V and 7 bases from J, with 16 bases in between. CDR1 LNHDA and CDR2 SQIVND come from the germline V gene (reference sequence). This CDR3 is built from 14 residues.

This clone has at least ten counts. The V and J genes are TRBV29-1 and TRBJ2-5, with 7 bases aligning to TRBD1. This CDR3 contains 12 residues. The junction had 6 bases not matched to a gene; V was cut back by 7 bases and J by 4 bases. Germline-derived CDR1 and CDR2 are SQVTM and ANQGSEA. The CDR3 nucleotides read TGCAGCGGATCAGAGGGGGCAGAGACCCAGTACTTC. Translation gives CSGSEGAETQYF.

The chain couples TRBV7-8 to TRBJ2-2, with TRBD2 identical over 10 bases. Trimming removed 6 bases from V and 2 bases from J; junction bases left unmatched: 9. Germline lookup yields CDR1 SGHVS and CDR2 FQNEAQ. The CDR3 covers 17 residues. CDR3 nucleotide sequence: TGTGCCAGCAGGGGTTTTAGCGGGGGGTCCAACACCGGGGAGCTGTTTTTT. Its translation: CASRGFSGGSNTGELFF.

This chain links TRBV14 with TRBJ2-7; 7 bases match TRBD1. The CDR3 is 13 residues long. The germline gives CDR1 SGHDN, CDR2 FVKESK. Germline trimming cut 4 bases from V and 11 bases from J; bases unmatched to any gene: 11. In DNA, the CDR3 is TGTGCCAGCAGCCTTGGACAGGCCGATGTGGAGTACTTC. Residues: CASSLGQADVEYF. The variable domain in full, completed from reference TRBV14 and TRBJ2-7, reads EAGVTQFPSHSVIEKGQTVTLRCDPISGHDNLYWYRRVMGKEIKFLLHFVKESKQDESGMPNNRFLAERTGGTYSTLKVQPAELEDSGVYFCASSLGQADVEYFGPGTRLTVT.

The rearrangement joins TRBV14 to TRBJ2-1; 13 bases map to TRBD2. The CDR3 extends over 20 amino acids. V was clipped by 4 bases and J by 0 bases; unmatched bases: 12. Per germline, CDR1 SGHDN and CDR2 FVKESK. The CDR3 DNA is TGTGCCAGCAGCCCGGTACTGACTAGCGGGGGGTCCGGCTCCTACAATGAGCAGTTCTTC. The encoded protein is CASSPVLTSGGSGSYNEQFF.

This clone showed up many times. Other DNA variants within this sample encode the same CDR3. This rearrangement joins TRBV7-2 to TRBJ2-1; D is possibly TRBD1 (6 bases). The CDR3 consists of 15 residues. Deletions cut 1 base from V and 0 bases from J, with 7 bases between. Germline CDR1 SGHTA, CDR2 FQGNSA. The CDR3 nucleotides are TGTGCCAGCAGCTTAGGACAGGCCTCCTACAATGAGCAGTTCTTC. Translation: CASSLGQASYNEQFF.